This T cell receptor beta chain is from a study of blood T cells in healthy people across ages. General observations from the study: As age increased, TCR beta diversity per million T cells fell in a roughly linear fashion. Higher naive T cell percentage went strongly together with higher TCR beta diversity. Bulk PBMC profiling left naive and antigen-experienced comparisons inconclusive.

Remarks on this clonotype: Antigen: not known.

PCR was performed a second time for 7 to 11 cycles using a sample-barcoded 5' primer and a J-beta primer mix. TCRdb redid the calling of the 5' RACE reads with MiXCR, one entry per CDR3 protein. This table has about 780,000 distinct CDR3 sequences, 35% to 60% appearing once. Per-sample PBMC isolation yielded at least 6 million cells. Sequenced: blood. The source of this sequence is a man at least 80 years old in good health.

The CDR3 region is CASSRTTGSYNEQFF. CDR3 nucleotides: TGTGCCAGCAGCCGAACAACAGGTTCCTACAATGAGCAGTTCTTC. V and J are TRBV5-6 and TRBJ2-1, with D possibly matching TRBD1 (5 bases). CDR1 SGHDT and CDR2 YYEEEE come from the germline V gene. V was trimmed by 4 bases and J by 1 base, leaving 12 bases between them. CDR3 length: 15 amino acids.